There are a few counts of the clone carrying this T cell receptor (beta chain). V trimming: 5 bases; J trimming: 1 base; junction bases outside the gene matches: 5. Germline loops: CDR1 MNHNS, CDR2 SASEGT. The CDR3 consists of 15 residues. The sample is drawn from a study of OX40 agonist ivuxolimab in advanced cancers. The assay was immunoSEQ multiplex PCR, and TCRdb's table has in-frame clones only and misses some. The sample lists more than 35,000 clones, roughly 80% seen once, with 15% in the top ten. Here the sequenced sample was CD4+ or CD8+ T cells sorted from blood, taken in a trial of the OX40 agonist ivuxolimab. The genes are TRBV6-1 and TRBJ1-2, with TRBD1 identical over 9 bases. The clonotype comes from an adult with an advanced solid tumor such as melanoma, head and neck, liver or kidney cancer. This chain's CDR3 is CASSTGTGLNYGYTF. As DNA, the CDR3 is TGTGCCAGCAGTACCGGGACAGGGCTTAACTATGGCTACACCTTC.